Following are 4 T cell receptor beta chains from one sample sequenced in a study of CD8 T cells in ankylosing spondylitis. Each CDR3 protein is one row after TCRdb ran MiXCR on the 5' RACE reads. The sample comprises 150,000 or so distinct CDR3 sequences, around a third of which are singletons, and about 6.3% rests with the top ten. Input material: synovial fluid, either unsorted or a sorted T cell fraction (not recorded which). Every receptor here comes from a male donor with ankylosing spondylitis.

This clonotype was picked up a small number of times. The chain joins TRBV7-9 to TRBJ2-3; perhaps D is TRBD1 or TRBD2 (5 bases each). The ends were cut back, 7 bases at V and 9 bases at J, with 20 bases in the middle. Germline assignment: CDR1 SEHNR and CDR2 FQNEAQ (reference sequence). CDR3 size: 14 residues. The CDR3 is CASTPGPPLWTQYF. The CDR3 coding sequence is TGTGCCAGCACGCCGGGACCCCCATTATGGACGCAGTATTTT.

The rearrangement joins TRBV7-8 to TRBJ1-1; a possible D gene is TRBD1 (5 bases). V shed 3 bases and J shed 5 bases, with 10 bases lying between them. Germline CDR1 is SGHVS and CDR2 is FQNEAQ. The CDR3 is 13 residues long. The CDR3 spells CASSLRGETEAFF. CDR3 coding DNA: TGTGCCAGCAGCTTGAGAGGGGAGACTGAAGCTTTCTTT.

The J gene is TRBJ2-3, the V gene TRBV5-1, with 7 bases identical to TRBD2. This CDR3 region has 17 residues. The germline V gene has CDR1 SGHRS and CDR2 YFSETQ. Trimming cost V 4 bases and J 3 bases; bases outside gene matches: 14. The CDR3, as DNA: TGCGCCAGCAGCCTCAGACTAGCTGGGGGTGGTACAGATACGCAGTATTTT. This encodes CASSLRLAGGGTDTQYF. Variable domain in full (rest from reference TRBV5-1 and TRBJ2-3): KAGVTQTPRYLIKTRGQQVTLSCSPISGHRSVSWYQQTPGQGLQFLFEYFSETQRNKGNFPGRFSGRQFSNSRSEMNVSTLELGDSALYLCASSLRLAGGGTDTQYFGPGTRLTVL.

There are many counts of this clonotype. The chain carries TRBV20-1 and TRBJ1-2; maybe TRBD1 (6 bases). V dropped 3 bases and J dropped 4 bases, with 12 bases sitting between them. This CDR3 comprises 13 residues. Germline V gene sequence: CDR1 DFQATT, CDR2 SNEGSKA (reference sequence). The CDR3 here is CSASWGGGYGYTF. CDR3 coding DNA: TGCAGTGCTAGCTGGGGAGGGGGCTATGGCTACACCTTC.